The T cell receptor beta chain under discussion was sequenced for a study of blood T cell repertoires in COVID-19 (dated by TCRdb to 2019 to 2021). Context from the whole study: Samples covering the acute and convalescent phases of COVID-19 were provided by collaborators in the United States, Italy and Spain. Deeply sampled blood TCRbeta repertoires from subjects exposed to, actively infected with, or recovered from COVID-19 were included in the dataset. The prospective study material was composed of cDNA or gDNA derived from T cells, B-cell-depleted T cells, or PBMCs. The samples were drawn from two sources: the first 160 participants of the ongoing ImmuneRACE study, and approximately 1,300 subjects contributed by 6 global collaborators. A freely available public database, intended as a resource for researchers studying the immune response to SARS-CoV-2, is where the repertoires were released. Where available, HLA class I and class II types were obtained from metadata supplied by the sample provider rather than from assay-based typing. Nearly every sample came with metadata listing a de-identified subject ID, COVID-19 status, age in years and sex. Results and caveats for the whole study, not just this receptor: The amount of clinical and demographic metadata varied by source and participant and was provided uncurated.

Each collaborating institution followed its own protocols to collect whole blood in K2EDTA tubes. For TCRbeta analysis, collaborators shipped samples in one of three forms: frozen whole blood, isolated PBMCs, or DNA extracted from either of those sample types. The CDR3 goes from the cysteine to the phenylalanine over 14 residues. The DNA shown is the 42-base CDR3, in frame from base 1. V and J are truncated by 9 bases and 8 bases respectively, leaving an intervening sequence of 22 bases. From a lookup of the germline V gene, CDR1 and CDR2 are MRHNA and SNTAGT. About this clone: It lacks a known antigen. No much larger clone is present one base from it, and per-base qualities are unavailable.

TCRbeta CDR3 regions were amplified from genomic DNA by means of the immunoSEQ Assay, a bias-controlled multiplex PCR. The original pipeline was this. Within the assay, amplification of reference gene primers was used to estimate how many nucleated cells each sample contained. Sequence reads were collapsed and filtered to measure the absolute abundance of every unique TCRbeta CDR3 rearrangement. For each sample, productive Simpson clonality was calculated by taking the square root of Simpson's diversity index across productive rearrangements. TCRdb retrieved this table from immuneACCESS and kept in-frame rearrangements only. Not all clones are present; in checked studies, unresolved V genes account for under half, and no reason is known for the remainder. V and J calls and clone size follow that table, whereas D and trimming were derived from the DNA. This sample has 200,000 to 250,000 clones in its table, and approximately 85% of those were observed once. Together, the top ten hold around 0.97% of the sample.

The clonotype originates from a man aged 40-49 years with acute or convalescent COVID-19. The specimen was peripheral blood. The sequence is built from TRBV6-4 and TRBJ1-2; D gene: possibly TRBD1, on 6 matching bases. The encoded CDR3 is CARSPGHPTNGYTF. The base sequence is TGTGCCAGGTCCCCGGGACACCCCACGAACGGCTACACCTTC.